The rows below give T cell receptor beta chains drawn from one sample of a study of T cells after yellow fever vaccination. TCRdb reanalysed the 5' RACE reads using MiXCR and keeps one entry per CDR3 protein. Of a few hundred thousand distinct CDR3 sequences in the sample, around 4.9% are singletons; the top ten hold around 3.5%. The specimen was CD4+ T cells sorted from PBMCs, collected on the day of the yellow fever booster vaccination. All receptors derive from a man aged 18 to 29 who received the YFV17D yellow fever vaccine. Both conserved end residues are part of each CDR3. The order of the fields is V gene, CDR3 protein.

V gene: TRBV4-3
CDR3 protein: CASSRPAGTGPSPLHF

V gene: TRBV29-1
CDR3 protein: CSVGTNERSEQYF

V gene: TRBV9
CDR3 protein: CASSVDSGQGVHEQYF

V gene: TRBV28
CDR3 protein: CASTRVGADTQYF

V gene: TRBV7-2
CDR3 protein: CASSLPGRKEQYF

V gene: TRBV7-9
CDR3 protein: CASSLGEGDSRDTQYF

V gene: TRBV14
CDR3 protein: CASSQGWRDEQFF

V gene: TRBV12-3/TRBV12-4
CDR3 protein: CASSHDRDYGYTF

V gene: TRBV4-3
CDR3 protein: CASSRVSDRSYEQYF

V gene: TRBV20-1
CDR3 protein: CSARDLVGGDTQYF

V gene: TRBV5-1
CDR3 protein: CASSLARLNTGELFF

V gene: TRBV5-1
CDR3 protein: CASSLSQGGYGYTF

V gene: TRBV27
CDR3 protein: CASNSGDGNQPQHF

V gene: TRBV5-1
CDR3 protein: CASSLGSGTGGTEAFF

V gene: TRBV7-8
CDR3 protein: CASSQRTGAITYGYTF

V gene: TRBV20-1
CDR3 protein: CSAREAGQPQHF

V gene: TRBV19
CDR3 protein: CASSEQVNTEAFF

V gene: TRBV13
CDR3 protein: CASHSQSSYNSPLHF

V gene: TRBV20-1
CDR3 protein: CSAEGNYNEQFF

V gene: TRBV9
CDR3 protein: CASSSEDRGFTEAFF

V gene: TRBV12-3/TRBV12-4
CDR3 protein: CASSFGVFNEKLFF

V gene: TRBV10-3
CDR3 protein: CATTGQNTEAFF

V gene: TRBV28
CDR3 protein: CASSKGGAQETQYF

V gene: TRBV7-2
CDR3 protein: CASSLARDAGGELFF

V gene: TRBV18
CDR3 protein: CASSAGLQGPYNEQFF

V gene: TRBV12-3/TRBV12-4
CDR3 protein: CASTGGGNTQYF

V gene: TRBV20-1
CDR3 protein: CSAPGLGGITDTQYF

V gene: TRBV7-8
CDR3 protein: CASSPLRVYRSGANVLTF

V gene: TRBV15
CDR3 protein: CATSRDMQADGYTF

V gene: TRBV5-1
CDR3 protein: CASRAKFGAETQYF

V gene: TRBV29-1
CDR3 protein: CSVVAGVGEAFF

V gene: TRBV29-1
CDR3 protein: CSATTVTNTEAFF

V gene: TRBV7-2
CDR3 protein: CASGFGRSGQYF

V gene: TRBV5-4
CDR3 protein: CASSLDRGLGTDTQYF

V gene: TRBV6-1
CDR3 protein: CASSEAGDQPQHF

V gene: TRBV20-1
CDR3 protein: CSARVGGPSWNSPLHF

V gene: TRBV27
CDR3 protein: CASSGRLTGGPSGNTIYF

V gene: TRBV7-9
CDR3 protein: CALAGEETQYF

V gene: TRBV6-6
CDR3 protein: CASSYGDVRDTQYF

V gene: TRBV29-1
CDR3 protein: CSGGQASGELFF